This T cell receptor (beta chain) was captured by sequencing in a study of cytomegalovirus exposure and HLA in healthy donors. Looking at the study overall: A prior analysis found around 110 million unique TCR beta sequences from around 190 million T cells.

Whole-study results and caveats: Apart from CMV serostatus, no immune exposure information was available. Most likely, a cluster of highly shared sequence variants arose as a sequencing artifact.

PCR used 60 Vbeta primers and 13 Jbeta primers. Assay used: immunoSEQ multiplex PCR; TCRdb lists only in-frame clones, some missing. The table lists roughly 100,000 clones, 55% to 80% of them singletons. Comments on this clone: What it recognizes is unknown.

The CDR3 is made up of 16 amino acids. Germline V lookup: CDR1 MGHRA, CDR2 YSYEKL. Trimming took 0 bases from V and 0 from J, leaving 9 bases between them. The sequence was obtained from a man aged 40-50 years in good health and CMV-seronegative. Material: PBMCs. The chain recombines TRBV4-1 with TRBJ2-1, with a tentative D call TRBD2 (6 bases). CDR3 sequence (DNA): TGCGCCAGCAGCCAAGAGCCGGGACTCTCCTACAATGAGCAGTTCTTC. It is translated as CASSQEPGLSYNEQFF.